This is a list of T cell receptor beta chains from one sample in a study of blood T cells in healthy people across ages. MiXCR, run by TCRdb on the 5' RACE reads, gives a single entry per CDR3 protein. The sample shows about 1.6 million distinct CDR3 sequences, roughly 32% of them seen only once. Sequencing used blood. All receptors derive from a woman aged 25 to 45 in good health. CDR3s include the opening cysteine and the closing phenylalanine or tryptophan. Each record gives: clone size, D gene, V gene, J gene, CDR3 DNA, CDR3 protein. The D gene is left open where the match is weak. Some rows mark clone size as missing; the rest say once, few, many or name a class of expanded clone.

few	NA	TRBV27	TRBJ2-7	TGTGCCAGCAGTCGCGACGGGGGGCAGGGCTACGAGCAGTACTTC	CASSRDGGQGYEQYF
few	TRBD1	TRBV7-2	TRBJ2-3	TGTGCCAGCAGCTTCAAGACAGGGGGCAGGACAGATACGCAGTATTTT	CASSFKTGGRTDTQYF
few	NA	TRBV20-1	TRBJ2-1	TGCAGTGCTAGAGTGCGGCAGCCCAGCTCCTACAATGAGCAGTTCTTC	CSARVRQPSSYNEQFF
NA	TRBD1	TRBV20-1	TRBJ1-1	TGCAGTGCTAGATCCCGAGACAGGGATGCTGAAGCTTTCTTT	CSARSRDRDAEAFF
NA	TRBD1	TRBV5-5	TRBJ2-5	TGTGCCAGCAGCTTCTGCGGCAGGGGGGAGACCCAGTACTTC	CASSFCGRGETQYF
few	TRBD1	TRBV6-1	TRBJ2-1	TGTGCCAGCAGTCCATGGACAGGGAGAAACAATGAGCAGTTCTTC	CASSPWTGRNNEQFF
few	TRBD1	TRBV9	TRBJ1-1	TGTGCCAGCAGCGATGGAACAGGGGGGAGTAATGAAGCTTTCTTT	CASSDGTGGSNEAFF
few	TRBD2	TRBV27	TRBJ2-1	TGTGCCAGCACCGGACTAGCGGAGGGCAATGAGCAGTTCTTC	CASTGLAEGNEQFF
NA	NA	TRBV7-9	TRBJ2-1	TGTGCCAGCAGCCAGCCTAGCGTTGGGGCATATGAGCAGTTCTTC	CASSQPSVGAYEQFF
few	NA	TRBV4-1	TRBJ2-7	TGCGCCAGCAGCCTCCATAGGGGTGGTAGGGAGAACGAGCAGTACTTC	CASSLHRGGRENEQYF
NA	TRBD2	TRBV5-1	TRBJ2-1	TGCGCCAGCACCACCCGACTAGCGGGAGTTCCCGACAATGAGCAGTTCTTC	CASTTRLAGVPDNEQFF
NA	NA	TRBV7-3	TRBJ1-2	TGTGCCAGCAGCTTACAGGGAAGAAGTGGCTACACCTTC	CASSLQGRSGYTF
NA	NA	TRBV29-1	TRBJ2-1	TGCAGCGTTGAAGGTAGGACTCCGTCCTACAATGAGCAGTTCTTC	CSVEGRTPSYNEQFF
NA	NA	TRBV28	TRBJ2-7	TGTGCCAGCAGGCTCCCCGGGGATGTCTACGAGCAGTACTTC	CASRLPGDVYEQYF
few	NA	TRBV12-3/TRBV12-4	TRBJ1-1	TGTGCCAGCAGTTTTACCGGGAAGAACACTGAAGCTTTCTTT	CASSFTGKNTEAFF
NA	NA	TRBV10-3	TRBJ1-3	TGTGCCATCAGCGTGACAGGAAACACCATATATTTT	CAISVTGNTIYF
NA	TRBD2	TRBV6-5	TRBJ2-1	TGTGCCAGCAGACTTACTAGCGGGGGCCACAATGAGCAGTTCTTC	CASRLTSGGHNEQFF
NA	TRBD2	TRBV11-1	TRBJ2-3	TGTGCCAGCAGCTTTGGACTAGCGGGAGGCTTTACAGATACGCAGTATTTT	CASSFGLAGGFTDTQYF
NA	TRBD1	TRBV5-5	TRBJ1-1	TGTGCCAGCAGCTTGTCCAGGGGGCTGAGCACTGAAGCTTTCTTT	CASSLSRGLSTEAFF
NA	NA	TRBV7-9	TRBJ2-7	TGTACCAGCAGCACTCAGGGCTACGAGCAGTACTTC	CTSSTQGYEQYF
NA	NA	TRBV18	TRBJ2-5	TGTGCCAGCTCACCATTCCGGGACGAAGAGACCCAGTACTTC	CASSPFRDEETQYF
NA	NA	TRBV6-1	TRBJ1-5	TGTGCCAGCAGGAGCGGGGCCGGAGATCAGCCCCAGCATTTT	CASRSGAGDQPQHF
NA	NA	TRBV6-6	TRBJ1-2	TGTGCCAGCAGTTACGGGGAGGAAAGGACCCTAGGGGGCTACACCTTC	CASSYGEERTLGGYTF
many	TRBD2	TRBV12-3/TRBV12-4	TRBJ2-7	TGTGCCAGCAGCGCCCTAGCGGGGGGCTCCTACGAGCAGTACTTC	CASSALAGGSYEQYF
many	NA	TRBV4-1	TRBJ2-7	TGCGCCAGCAGCCAGGGGCCAGTCTACGAGCAGTACTTC	CASSQGPVYEQYF
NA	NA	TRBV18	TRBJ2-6	TGTGCCAGCTCACCACCGGAGACTGGTGGGGCCAACGTCCTGACTTTC	CASSPPETGGANVLTF
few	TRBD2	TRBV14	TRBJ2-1	TGTGCCAGCAGCCAAGTACGGGCTAGCGGGAGCTCCTACAATGAGCAGTTCTTC	CASSQVRASGSSYNEQFF
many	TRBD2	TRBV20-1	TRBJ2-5	TGCAGTGCCGGGAGGGGACCCGCCTTTAGAGAGACCCAGTACTTC	CSAGRGPAFRETQYF
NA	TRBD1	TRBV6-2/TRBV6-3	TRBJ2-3	TGTGCCAGCAGTCGAGGACAGGGGTTTTATACGCAGTATTTT	CASSRGQGFYTQYF
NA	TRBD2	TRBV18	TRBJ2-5	TGTGCCAGCTCACCACCGATTGGGCCTAGCGGGGGGATCCGCCAAGAGACCCAGTACTTC	CASSPPIGPSGGIRQETQYF
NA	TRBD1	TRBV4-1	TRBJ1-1	TGCGCCAGCAGCCAAGTCGTGGGACAGGGGTTGAACACTGAAGCTTTCTTT	CASSQVVGQGLNTEAFF
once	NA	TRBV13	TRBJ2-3	TGTACCAGCAGCTCCCTCGGGACTAGCACAGATACGCAGTATTTT	CTSSSLGTSTDTQYF
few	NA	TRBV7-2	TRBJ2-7	TGTGCCAGCAGCCCCGTGACTGCCGGGCAGTACTTC	CASSPVTAGQYF
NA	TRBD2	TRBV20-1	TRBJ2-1	TGCAGTGCCCTAGGGGCGGGAGGGAACTCCGGCTCCTACAATGAGCAGTTCTTC	CSALGAGGNSGSYNEQFF
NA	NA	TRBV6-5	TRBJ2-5	TGTGCCAGCAGTTACGTGGGGACATCCCAAGAGACCCAGTACTTC	CASSYVGTSQETQYF
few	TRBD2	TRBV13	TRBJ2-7	TGTGCCAGCAGCTGGGGACTAGCGACTCACGAGCAGTACTTC	CASSWGLATHEQYF
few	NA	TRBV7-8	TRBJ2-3	TGTGCCAGCAGCCCGACGCGGGGCGGCACAGATACGCAGTATTTT	CASSPTRGGTDTQYF
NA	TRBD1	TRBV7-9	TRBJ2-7	TGTGCCAGCAGCCTCCAGGACAGGTCTTCCGAGCAGTACTTC	CASSLQDRSSEQYF
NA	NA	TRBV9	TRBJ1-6	TGTGCCAGCAGCGTCTTTTATGGGGACGAGTCACCCCTCCACTTT	CASSVFYGDESPLHF
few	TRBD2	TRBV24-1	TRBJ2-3	TGTGCCACCAGTGATTCCCGACTAGCCGATCGCTTGGATACGCAGTATTTT	CATSDSRLADRLDTQYF
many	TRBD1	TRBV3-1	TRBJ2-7	TGTGCCAGCAGCCTACCGGGACAGGGACCCGAGCAGTACTTC	CASSLPGQGPEQYF
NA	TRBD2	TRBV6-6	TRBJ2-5	TGTGCCAGCAGTGAGTCCCGAGGTAGAACGCGGGAGGCCCAGTACTTC	CASSESRGRTREAQYF
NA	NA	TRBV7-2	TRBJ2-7	TGTGCCAGCAGCGTCCGGGACGGCCCAGTGTACGAGCAGTACTTC	CASSVRDGPVYEQYF
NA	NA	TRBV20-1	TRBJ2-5	TGCAGTGCTCGGTGGGACGGACAAGAGACCCAGTACTTC	CSARWDGQETQYF
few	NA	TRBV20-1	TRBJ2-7	TGCAGTGCTAGGAGGGGTTACGACGAGCAGTACTTC	CSARRGYDEQYF
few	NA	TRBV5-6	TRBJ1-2	TGTGCCAGCAGCTTATGGGACGACGGCTATGGCTACACCTTC	CASSLWDDGYGYTF
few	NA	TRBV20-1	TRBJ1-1	TGCAGTGCTAGAGATGTCAGATTCCGCACTGAAGCTTTCTTT	CSARDVRFRTEAFF
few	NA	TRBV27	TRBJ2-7	TGTGCCAGCAGTTTCAGGGTACTCTACGAGCAGTACTTC	CASSFRVLYEQYF
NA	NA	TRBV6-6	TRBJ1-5	TGTGCCAGCAGTTACTGGGGGGCTGACGATCAGCCCCAGCATTTT	CASSYWGADDQPQHF
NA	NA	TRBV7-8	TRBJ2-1	TGTGCCAGCAGCCTACCTTTGGGGACGTTCAATGAGCAGTTCTTC	CASSLPLGTFNEQFF
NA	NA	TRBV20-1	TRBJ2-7	TGCAGTGCTAGTCATTCCTCCTACGAGCAGTACTTC	CSASHSSYEQYF
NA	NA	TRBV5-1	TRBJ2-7	TGCGCCAGCAGCCCAGGTACTCAAAGCGGGCGAACCTACGAGCAGTACTTC	CASSPGTQSGRTYEQYF
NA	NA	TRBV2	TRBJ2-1	TGTGCCAGCAGTAGCAGTGGGGAGAATGAGCAGTTCTTC	CASSSSGENEQFF